These 18 T cell receptor beta chains share one sample of origin, sequenced in a study of OX40 agonist ivuxolimab in advanced cancers. Profiling relied on immunoSEQ multiplex PCR, and the TCRdb table lists in-frame clones only, not all of them. The profile shows approximately 54,000 clones, about 89% of them singletons. Source: CD4+ or CD8+ T cells sorted from blood, taken in a trial of the OX40 agonist ivuxolimab. The receptor source for this set is an adult with an advanced solid tumor such as melanoma, head and neck, liver or kidney cancer.

The chain employs TRBV27 and TRBJ1-3, with TRBD1 matching over 7 bases. V was clipped by 6 bases and J by 1 base; unmatched bases: 3. The CDR3 is made up of 14 amino acids. Germline values: CDR1 MNHEY, CDR2 SMNVEV (reference sequence). The CDR3 region is CASRLTGSGNTIYF. CDR3 bases: TGTGCCAGCAGGTTGACAGGGTCTGGAAACACCATATATTTT.

The V gene is TRBV11-1, the J gene TRBJ1-1, with TRBD1 identical over 7 bases. Germline V CDR1 and CDR2: SGHAT, FQDESV (reference sequence). V lost 1 base and J lost 5; bases outside the gene matches: 4. The length of the CDR3 is 14 residues. CDR3 in DNA: TGTGCCAGCAGCTTAGAGGGGGCTTTTACTGAAGCTTTCTTT. It specifies CASSLEGAFTEAFF.

This clone occurred a few times. The gene calls are TRBV2 and TRBJ1-2; tentative D call: TRBD1 (6 bases). This CDR3 contains 13 residues. Germline CDR1 SNHLY, CDR2 FYNNEI. V was trimmed by 4 bases and J by 4 bases, leaving 10 bases between them. The CDR3, as DNA: TGTGCCAGCAGTGCGGACAGCTCCTATGGCTACACCTTC. This codes for CASSADSSYGYTF. The complete variable domain, with remaining parts taken from reference TRBV2 and TRBJ1-2, reads EPEVTQTPSHQVTQMGQEVILRCVPISNHLYFYWYRQILGQKVEFLVSFYNNEISEKSEIFDDQFSVERPDGSNFTLKIRSTKLEDSAMYFCASSADSSYGYTFGSGTRLTVV.

J is TRBJ1-3 and V is TRBV28; the D gene is possibly TRBD1 (5 bases). Per germline, CDR1 MDHEN and CDR2 SYDVKM. V lost 2 bases and J lost 0, with 11 bases in between. This CDR3 region has 16 residues. Written as DNA, the CDR3 is TGTGCCAGCAGTTTAATAGGGGCCCTCTCTGGAAACACCATATATTTT. This encodes CASSLIGALSGNTIYF.

The chain employs TRBV5-4 and TRBJ1-4, with 7 bases aligning to TRBD1. The CDR3 is 16 residues long. The trim removed 3 bases at V and 2 bases at J, leaving 7 bases unmatched. The germline V gene has CDR1 SGHNT and CDR2 YYREEE (reference sequence). This chain's CDR3 is CASSYAGTETNEKLFF. Written as DNA, the CDR3 is TGTGCCAGCAGCTACGCCGGGACAGAGACTAATGAAAAACTGTTTTTT.

The V gene is TRBV21-1, the J gene TRBJ2-2; the D call TRBD1 from the table was never checked on the DNA. TRBV21-1 is designated a pseudogene. This CDR3 comprises 16 residues. The CDR3 sequence: CASSATGVGWTGELFF. In nucleotides, the CDR3 is TGTGCCAGCAGCGCCACAGGGGTTGGGTGGACCGGGGAGCTGTTTTTT.

The V gene is TRBV11-2, the J gene TRBJ1-4; the D gene is possibly TRBD1 (6 bases). Trimming left V 3 bases short and J 7 bases short, with 15 bases between. This CDR3 is built from 15 residues. Germline V gene lookup returns CDR1 SGHAT and CDR2 FQNNGV. CDR3 sequence reads: CASSFMDSLGEKLFF. Here the CDR3 DNA reads TGTGCCAGCAGCTTTATGGACAGCCTCGGTGAAAAACTGTTTTTT.

The rearrangement uses TRBV6-1 and TRBJ2-5, with 9 bases lining up with TRBD2. CDR1 is MNHNS, CDR2 SASEGT, per germline. After removal of 4 bases from V and 3 bases from J, the junction contained 6 bases not matched to a gene. The CDR3 runs to 15 residues. For the CDR3, the DNA is TGTGCCAGCAGTGGGTGGAAGCGGGAGGAAGAGACCCAGTACTTC. Its protein is CASSGWKREEETQYF.

The chain links TRBV2 to TRBJ1-4; 8 bases match TRBD1. Germline CDR1 SNHLY, CDR2 FYNNEI. V gave up 4 bases and J gave up 5 bases; unmatched junction bases: 0. This CDR3 comprises 13 residues. The CDR3 nucleotides are TGTGCCAGCAGTGGGACAGGGAATGAAAAACTGTTTTTT. Translated: CASSGTGNEKLFF. The full variable domain, completed using reference TRBV2 and TRBJ1-4, is EPEVTQTPSHQVTQMGQEVILRCVPISNHLYFYWYRQILGQKVEFLVSFYNNEISEKSEIFDDQFSVERPDGSNFTLKIRSTKLEDSAMYFCASSGTGNEKLFFGSGTQLSVL.

A few counts support this clone. The chain uses TRBV6-6 and TRBJ1-1; TRBD1 matches 7 bases. The germline CDR1 and CDR2 sequences are MNHNY and SVGAGI (reference sequence). The trim removed 8 bases at V and 5 bases at J, leaving 2 bases unmatched. The CDR3 sequence is 11 residues long. The CDR3 DNA follows: TGTGCCAGCCTGGGACAGACTGAAGCTTTCTTT. It encodes CASLGQTEAFF.

This sequence joins TRBV10-3 and TRBJ2-5; a possible D gene is TRBD2 (5 bases). V lost 0 bases to trimming and J lost 3 bases, with 20 bases between them. The CDR3 extends over 18 amino acids. Per the germline V gene, CDR1 is ENHRY and CDR2 is SYGVKD. The CDR3 is CAISESSLRASWEETQYF. DNA for the CDR3: TGTGCCATCAGTGAGTCGAGCTTACGGGCTAGCTGGGAAGAGACCCAGTACTTC.

The gene calls are TRBV18 and TRBJ1-2; D possibly corresponds to TRBD1 (5 bases). The CDR3 loop spans 14 amino acids. Trimming left V 2 bases short and J 6 bases short, with 13 bases between. Germline V lookup: CDR1 KGHSH, CDR2 LQKENI. The CDR3, as DNA: TGTGCCAGCTCACCAACCGATGACAGCCATGGCTACACCTTC. Translating it yields CASSPTDDSHGYTF.

V is TRBV10-2 and J is TRBJ2-1; 11 bases are shared with TRBD2. This CDR3 has 16 amino acids. CDR1 is WSHSY, CDR2 SAAADI, per germline. J lost 0 bases, V lost 7 bases, and 5 bases had no gene match. CDR3 sequence reads: CASKGLAGSSYNEQFF. The CDR3 bases are TGCGCCAGCAAAGGACTAGCGGGTAGCTCCTACAATGAGCAGTTCTTC.

V usage is TRBV7-2 and J usage is TRBJ2-3, with 9 bases aligning to TRBD2. The CDR3 covers 16 residues. Germline CDR1 SGHTA, CDR2 FQGNSA. Germline trimming cut 5 bases from V and 8 bases from J; bases unmatched to any gene: 14. CDR3 coding DNA: TGTGCCAGCAGCCCCTGGGCTAGCGGGGTCCTAGGTACGCAGTATTTT. Translation gives CASSPWASGVLGTQYF. The whole variable domain, remainder taken from reference TRBV7-2 and TRBJ2-3, is GAGVSQSPSNKVTEKGKDVELRCDPISGHTALYWYRQSLGQGLEFLIYFQGNSAPDKSGLPSDRFSAERTGGSVSTLTIQRTQQEDSAVYLCASSPWASGVLGTQYFGPGTRLTVL.

This chain uses TRBV7-9 with TRBJ1-1; D remains unclear. Trimming pared 5 bases from V and 1 base from J, leaving 20 bases between. From germline, CDR1 is SEHNR and CDR2 FQNEAQ (reference sequence). This CDR3 region has 17 residues. The CDR3 DNA follows: TGTGCCAGCAGCCTTATTAGCCGGCTCGAGAAGAACACTGAAGCTTTCTTT. This codes for CASSLISRLEKNTEAFF. Using reference TRBV7-9 and TRBJ1-1 for the parts outside the CDR3, the full variable domain is DTGVSQNPRHKITKRGQNVTFRCDPISEHNRLYWYRQTLGQGPEFLTYFQNEAQLEKSRLLSDRFSAERPKGSFSTLEIQRTEQGDSAMYLCASSLISRLEKNTEAFFGQGTRLTVV.

V gene TRBV28 combines with J gene TRBJ2-7; 8 bases match TRBD1. Germline V gene data show CDR1 as MDHEN and CDR2 as SYDVKM. The CDR3 runs 14 residues. Trimming took 8 bases from V and 0 from J; bases not matched to a gene: 6. The DNA for the CDR3 is TGTGCCAGCGGCGGGGACAGGTCCTCCTACGAGCAGTACTTC. Its translation: CASGGDRSSYEQYF.

The chain couples TRBV7-9 to TRBJ1-6; 8 nucleotides agree with TRBD1. With V trimmed by 5 bases and J by 10 bases, 7 bases remained unmatched. The germline gives CDR1 SEHNR, CDR2 FQNEAQ (reference sequence). The CDR3 covers 14 residues. In DNA form, the CDR3 reads TGTGCCAGCAGCATGACAGGGGAGGAATCACCCCTCCACTTT. Translating it yields CASSMTGEESPLHF.

The chain is built from TRBV5-1 and TRBJ1-4, with D perhaps TRBD1 (5 bases). The CDR3 covers 14 residues. Trimming stripped 2 bases from V and 8 bases from J, with 13 bases between. From germline, CDR1 is SGHRS and CDR2 YFSETQ. The CDR3 spells CASSFGRGEEKLFF. In DNA, the CDR3 is TGCGCCAGCAGCTTTGGGAGGGGAGAGGAAAAACTGTTTTTT.